This is a list of T cell receptor beta chains from one sample in a study of early T cells in non-severe SARS-CoV-2 infection. TCRdb ran MiXCR on the 5' RACE reads and lists one entry per CDR3 protein. The sample has 86,000 or so distinct CDR3 sequences, over 11% seen once; the top ten hold approximately 3.3%. Sample: whole blood. All receptors derive from an adult who was a healthcare worker with PCR-confirmed SARS-CoV-2 infection or an uninfected control (not recorded which). Both conserved end residues are part of each CDR3. Fields, in order: V gene, clone size, D gene, J gene, CDR3 protein, CDR3 DNA. D genes are given only for firm matches. Some rows have no size entry. The others give once, few or many, or a class for an expanded clone.

>TRBV13|many|TRBD1|TRBJ1-2
CASSHGTGARNYGYTF
TGTGCCAGCAGCCACGGGACAGGGGCGCGTAACTATGGCTACACCTTC
>TRBV12-3/TRBV12-4|few|TRBD1|TRBJ2-7
CASSRRMGTGTNEQYF
TGTGCCAGCAGCCGACGGATGGGGACAGGGACGAACGAGCAGTACTTC
>TRBV7-9|many|.|TRBJ2-1
CASSWTGNEQFF
TGTGCCAGCAGTTGGACTGGGAATGAGCAGTTCTTC
>TRBV5-1|.|.|TRBJ1-4
CASSLDTTNEKLFF
TGCGCCAGCAGCTTGGACACAACTAATGAAAAACTGTTTTTT
>TRBV6-2/TRBV6-3|.|.|TRBJ2-2
CASSWDGANTGELFF
TGTGCCAGCAGCTGGGACGGAGCGAACACCGGGGAGCTGTTTTTT
>TRBV12-3/TRBV12-4|many|TRBD1|TRBJ1-2
CASSLQGGHYGYTF
TGTGCCAGCAGTTTACAGGGGGGTCACTATGGCTACACCTTC
>TRBV5-4|many|.|TRBJ2-7
CASSFPNSYEQYF
TGTGCCAGCAGCTTTCCTAACTCCTACGAGCAGTACTTC
>TRBV2|many|.|TRBJ2-1
CASSYQPAEQFF
TGTGCCAGCAGTTACCAGCCGGCTGAGCAGTTCTTC
>TRBV6-1|.|TRBD2|TRBJ2-3
CASSKLAGGSTDTQYF
TGTGCCAGCAGTAAACTAGCGGGGGGTTCCACAGATACGCAGTATTTT
>TRBV29-1|few|.|TRBJ2-3
CSVEGIDTQYF
TGCAGCGTTGAAGGGATCGATACGCAGTATTTT
>TRBV6-5|.|.|TRBJ2-4
CASMSDRGTKNIQYF
TGTGCCAGCATGAGTGACCGCGGGACCAAAAACATTCAGTACTTC
>TRBV7-4|many|.|TRBJ2-7
CASSRRRGLPAHEQYF
TGTGCCAGCAGCCGTAGGCGGGGGCTACCTGCCCACGAGCAGTACTTC
>TRBV11-2|.|TRBD2|TRBJ2-7
CASSLALAGDAYEQYF
TGTGCCAGCAGCTTAGCCCTAGCGGGGGACGCCTACGAGCAGTACTTC
>TRBV5-5|many|.|TRBJ2-7
CASRIKGGSWEQYF
TGTGCCAGCAGGATCAAGGGGGGAAGTTGGGAGCAGTACTTC
>TRBV6-5|.|.|TRBJ1-1
CASSYGTINTEAFF
TGTGCCAGCAGTTACGGGACAATCAACACTGAAGCTTTCTTT
>TRBV19|few|.|TRBJ2-1
CASRPLPRRDNSNEQFF
TGTGCCAGCCGTCCCCTACCCCGCCGGGACAATTCCAATGAGCAGTTCTTC
>TRBV20-1|.|.|TRBJ2-5
CSARDYGGIKETQYF
TGCAGTGCTAGAGATTACGGGGGAATCAAAGAGACCCAGTACTTC
>TRBV28|.|TRBD1|TRBJ1-2
CASSSEGAAGYTF
TGTGCCAGCAGTTCGGAGGGGGCAGCTGGCTACACCTTC
>TRBV19|few|TRBD1|TRBJ1-2
CASSLSGQGPGYTF
TGTGCCAGTAGTCTCTCCGGACAGGGCCCTGGCTACACCTTC
>TRBV13|.|TRBD1|TRBJ1-4
CASSTQGAVNEKLFF
TGTGCCAGCAGCACGCAGGGGGCGGTTAATGAAAAACTGTTTTTT
>TRBV3-1|few|.|TRBJ2-1
CASSQDGARGNEQFF
TGTGCCAGCAGCCAAGATGGGGCACGGGGGAATGAGCAGTTCTTC
>TRBV12-3/TRBV12-4|.|.|TRBJ1-5
CASSFREDQPQHF
TGTGCCAGCAGTTTCAGGGAGGATCAGCCCCAGCATTTT
>TRBV11-3|.|.|TRBJ2-1
CASSVRDNDYNEQFF
TGTGCCAGCAGCGTACGAGACAATGACTACAATGAGCAGTTCTTC
>TRBV28|few|TRBD1|TRBJ1-3
CASSGRDRGHGGNTIYF
TGTGCCAGCAGTGGTAGGGACAGGGGGCATGGTGGAAACACCATATATTTT
>TRBV5-6|few|.|TRBJ2-1
CASSLERLASYNEQFF
TGTGCCAGCAGCTTGGAGCGTCTAGCGTCCTACAATGAGCAGTTCTTC
>TRBV12-3/TRBV12-4|.|TRBD2|TRBJ2-1
CASTYAGTSGRAAEQFF
TGTGCCAGCACCTACGCAGGGACTAGCGGGAGGGCCGCTGAGCAGTTCTTC
>TRBV2|few|.|TRBJ2-2
CAKTGATGELFF
TGTGCCAAAACGGGGGCCACCGGGGAGCTGTTTTTT
>TRBV4-1|.|TRBD2|TRBJ2-2
CASSQGGLAGVGTGELFF
TGCGCCAGCAGCCAAGGGGGTCTAGCGGGAGTTGGCACCGGGGAGCTGTTTTTT
>TRBV29-1|many|.|TRBJ2-5
CSGTRARQETQYF
TGCAGCGGCACAAGGGCTCGTCAAGAGACCCAGTACTTC